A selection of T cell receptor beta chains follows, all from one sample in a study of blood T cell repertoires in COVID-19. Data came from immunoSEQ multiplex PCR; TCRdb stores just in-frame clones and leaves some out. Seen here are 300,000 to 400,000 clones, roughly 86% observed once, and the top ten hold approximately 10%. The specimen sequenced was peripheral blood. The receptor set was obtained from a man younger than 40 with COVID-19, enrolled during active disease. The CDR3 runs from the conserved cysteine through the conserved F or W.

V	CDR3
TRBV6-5	CASSLGWRATDTQYF
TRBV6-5	CASSQFRGTDTQYF
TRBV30	CAWSPRQEQYF
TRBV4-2	CASSQSGLADGELFF
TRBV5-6	CASSLRGGNIQYF
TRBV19	CASSIQGSGQETQYF
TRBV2	CASSSWTGLNTEAFF
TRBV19	CASSIVVQGANEQYF
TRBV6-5	CASSYSSGRNDEQYF
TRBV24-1	CATRDGGLEGTQYF
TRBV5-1	CASSIGIGGYEQYF
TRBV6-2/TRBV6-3	CASSFQTGEYLGYTF
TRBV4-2	CASSLERQGNYGYTF
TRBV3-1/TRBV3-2	CASSQGRGTNYGYTF
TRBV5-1	CASHWGTGALRTEAFF
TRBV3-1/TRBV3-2	CASSQGQGAWNEQFF
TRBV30	CAWYSLTYGYTF
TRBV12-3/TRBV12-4	CASSPLAGEAFF
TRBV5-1	CASSLIPGQGDNEQFF
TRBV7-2	CASSLTTLAGVFNEQFF
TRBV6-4	CASSDYPGQGYGYTF
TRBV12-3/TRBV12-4	CASSFNVNEQFF
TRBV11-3	CASSSGTGTGKETQYF
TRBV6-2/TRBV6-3	CASSSLASHNEQFF
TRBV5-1	CASSLAEDTQYF
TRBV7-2	CASRPAGTGTETQYF
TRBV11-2	CASSFRQLHDNSPLHF
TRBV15	CATGSGTSYEQYF
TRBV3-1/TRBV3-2	CASSRKTQGNYGYTF
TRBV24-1	CATSDYGSYQETQYF
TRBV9	CASPFIRGAYEQYF
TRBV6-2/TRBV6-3	CASSLTGPGANVLTF
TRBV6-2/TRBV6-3	CASSPDRGLRIADTQYF
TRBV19	CASSTSRDIGYGYTF
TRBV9	CASSVSPDGSSGNTIYF
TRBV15	CATSREIAGTGPGDTQYF
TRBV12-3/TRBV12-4	CASSTRQGGGYTF
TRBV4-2	CASSQGHSGNEQFF
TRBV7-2	CASSLGSNGNTIYF
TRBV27	CASSPSGSYNSPLHF
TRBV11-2	CASSQTGTTEAFF
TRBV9	CASSPRWGEKYEQYF
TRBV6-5	CASKDTSSYEQYF
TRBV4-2	CASSLEGLAGEPFF
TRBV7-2	CASSVGLSNNSPLHF
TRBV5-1	CASSRTGGQETQYF
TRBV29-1	CSVVRTVNTEAFF
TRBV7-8	CASSFDRGFAEAFF
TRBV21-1	CASSKEPRWAGDCRNTIYF
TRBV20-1	CSAGDRYGYTF